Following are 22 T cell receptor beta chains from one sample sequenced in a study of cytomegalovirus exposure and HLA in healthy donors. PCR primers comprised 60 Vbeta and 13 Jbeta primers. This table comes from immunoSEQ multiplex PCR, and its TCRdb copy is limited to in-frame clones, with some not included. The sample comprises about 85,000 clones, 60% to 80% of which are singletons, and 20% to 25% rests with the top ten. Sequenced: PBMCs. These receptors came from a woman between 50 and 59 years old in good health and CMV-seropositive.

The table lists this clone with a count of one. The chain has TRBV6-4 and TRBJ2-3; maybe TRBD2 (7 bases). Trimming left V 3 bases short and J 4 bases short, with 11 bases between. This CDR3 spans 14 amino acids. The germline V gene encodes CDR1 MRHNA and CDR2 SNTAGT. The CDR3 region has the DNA TGTGCCAGCAGTGAACGAGGGGGGGCAGATACGCAGTATTTT. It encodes CASSERGGADTQYF.

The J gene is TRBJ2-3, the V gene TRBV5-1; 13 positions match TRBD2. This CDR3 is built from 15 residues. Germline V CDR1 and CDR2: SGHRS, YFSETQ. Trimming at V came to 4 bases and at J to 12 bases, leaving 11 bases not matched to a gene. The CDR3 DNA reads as TGCGCCAGCAGCGGTAGGACTAGCGGGGGCCAGACTCAGTATTTT. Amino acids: CASSGRTSGGQTQYF.

CDR3 protein: CASSSPGLNYNEQFF. The CDR3 coding sequence is TGCGCCAGCAGCTCCCCGGGACTGAACTACAATGAGCAGTTCTTC. This chain links TRBV5-1 with TRBJ2-1; D is possibly TRBD2 (6 bases). CDR3 length: 15 residues. The V gene's germline CDR1 is SGHRS and CDR2 YFSETQ. Trimming stripped 3 bases from V and 3 bases from J, with 13 bases between.

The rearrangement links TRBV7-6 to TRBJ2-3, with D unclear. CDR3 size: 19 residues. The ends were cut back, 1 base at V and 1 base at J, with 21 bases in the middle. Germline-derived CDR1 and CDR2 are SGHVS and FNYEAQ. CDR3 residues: CASSLGGLPTSRGTDTQYF. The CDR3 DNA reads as TGTGCCAGCAGCTTAGGCGGTCTACCTACCTCACGGGGCACAGATACGCAGTATTTT. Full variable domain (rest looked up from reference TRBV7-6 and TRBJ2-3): GAGVSQSPRYKVTKRGQDVALRCDPISGHVSLYWYRQALGQGPEFLTYFNYEAQQDKSGLPNDRFSAERPEGSISTLTIQRTEQRDSAMYRCASSLGGLPTSRGTDTQYFGPGTRLTVL.

The CDR3 DNA reads TGTGCCAGCAGTGAACCGGGACAGGGGAGGAACATTCAGTACTTC. This sequence encodes CASSEPGQGRNIQYF. The rearrangement joins TRBV2 to TRBJ2-4; 10 bases match TRBD1. The CDR3 is 15 residues long. The V and J ends lost 2 bases and 7 bases, in that order; junction bases with no gene match: 5. CDR1 and CDR2 from the germline V gene are SNHLY and FYNNEI.

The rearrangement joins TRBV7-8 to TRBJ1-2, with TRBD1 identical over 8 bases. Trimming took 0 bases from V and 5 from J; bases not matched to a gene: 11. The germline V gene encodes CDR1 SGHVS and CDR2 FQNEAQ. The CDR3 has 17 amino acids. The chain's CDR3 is CASSLADRGTGLYGYTF. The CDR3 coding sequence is TGTGCCAGCAGCTTAGCCGACCGCGGGACAGGTCTTTATGGCTACACCTTC.

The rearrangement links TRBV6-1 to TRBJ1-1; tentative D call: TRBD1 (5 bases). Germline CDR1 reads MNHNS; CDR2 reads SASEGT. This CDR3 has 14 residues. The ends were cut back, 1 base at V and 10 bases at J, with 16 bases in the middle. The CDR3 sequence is CASSEERGRAGAFF. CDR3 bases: TGTGCCAGCAGTGAAGAAAGGGGCAGGGCCGGAGCTTTCTTT.

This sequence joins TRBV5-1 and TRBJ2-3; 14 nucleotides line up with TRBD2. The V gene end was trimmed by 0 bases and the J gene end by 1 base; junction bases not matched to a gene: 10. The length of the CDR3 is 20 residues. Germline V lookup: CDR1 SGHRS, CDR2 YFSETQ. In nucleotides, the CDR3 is TGCGCCAGCAGCTTGGCCTCCACCGGGACTAGCGGGAGAGGCACAGATACGCAGTATTTT. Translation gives CASSLASTGTSGRGTDTQYF.

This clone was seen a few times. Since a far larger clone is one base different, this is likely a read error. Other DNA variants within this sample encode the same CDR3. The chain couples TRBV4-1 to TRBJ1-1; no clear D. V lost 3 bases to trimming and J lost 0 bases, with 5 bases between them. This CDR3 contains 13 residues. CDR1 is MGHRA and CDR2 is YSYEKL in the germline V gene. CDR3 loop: CASSHTVNTEAFF. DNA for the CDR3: TGCGCCAGCAGCCACACGGTGAACACTGAAGCTTTCTTT.

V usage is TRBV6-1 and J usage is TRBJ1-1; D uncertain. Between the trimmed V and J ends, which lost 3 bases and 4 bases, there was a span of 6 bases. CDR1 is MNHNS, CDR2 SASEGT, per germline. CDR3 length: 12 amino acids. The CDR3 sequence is CASSDWPTEAFF. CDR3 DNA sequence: TGTGCCAGCAGTGATTGGCCCACTGAAGCTTTCTTT.

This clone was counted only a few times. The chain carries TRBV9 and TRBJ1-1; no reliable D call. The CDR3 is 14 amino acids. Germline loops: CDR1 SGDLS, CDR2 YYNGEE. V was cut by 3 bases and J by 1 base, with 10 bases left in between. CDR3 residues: CASSAGRGNTEAFF. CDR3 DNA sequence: TGTGCCAGCAGCGCAGGACGGGGGAACACTGAAGCTTTCTTT.

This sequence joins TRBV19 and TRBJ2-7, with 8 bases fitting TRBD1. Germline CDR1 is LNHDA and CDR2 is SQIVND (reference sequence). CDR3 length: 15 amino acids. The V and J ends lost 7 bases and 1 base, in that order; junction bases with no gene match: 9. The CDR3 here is CASKLGTGPSYEQYF. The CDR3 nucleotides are TGTGCCAGTAAACTAGGGACAGGACCTTCCTACGAGCAGTACTTC.

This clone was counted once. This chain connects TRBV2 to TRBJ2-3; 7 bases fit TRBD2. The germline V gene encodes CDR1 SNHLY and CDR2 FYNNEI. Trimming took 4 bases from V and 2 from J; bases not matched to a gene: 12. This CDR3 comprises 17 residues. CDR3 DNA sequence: TGTGCCAGCAGTGCCCCTTGGGGGGGAGGGACCACAGATACGCAGTATTTT. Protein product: CASSAPWGGGTTDTQYF. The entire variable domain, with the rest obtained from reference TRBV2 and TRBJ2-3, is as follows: EPEVTQTPSHQVTQMGQEVILRCVPISNHLYFYWYRQILGQKVEFLVSFYNNEISEKSEIFDDQFSVERPDGSNFTLKIRSTKLEDSAMYFCASSAPWGGGTTDTQYFGPGTRLTVL.

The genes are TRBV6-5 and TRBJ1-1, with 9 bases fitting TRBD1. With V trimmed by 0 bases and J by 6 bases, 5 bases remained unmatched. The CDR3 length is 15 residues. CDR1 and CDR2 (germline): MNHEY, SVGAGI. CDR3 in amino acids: CASSYSGQGRAEAFF. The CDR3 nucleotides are TGTGCCAGCAGTTACTCAGGACAGGGGAGGGCTGAAGCTTTCTTT.

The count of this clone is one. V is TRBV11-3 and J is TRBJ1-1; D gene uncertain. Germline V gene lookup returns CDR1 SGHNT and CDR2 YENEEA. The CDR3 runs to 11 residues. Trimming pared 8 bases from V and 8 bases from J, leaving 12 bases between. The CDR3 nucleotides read TGTGCCAGCGGACTAGAGGAAGAAGCTTTCTTT. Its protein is CASGLEEEAFF.

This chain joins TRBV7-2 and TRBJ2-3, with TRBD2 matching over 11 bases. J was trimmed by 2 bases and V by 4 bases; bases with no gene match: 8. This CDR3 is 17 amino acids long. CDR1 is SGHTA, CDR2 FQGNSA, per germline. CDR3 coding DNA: TGTGCCAGCAGCTCCGGACTAGCGGGCCGTGTCACAGATACGCAGTATTTT. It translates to CASSSGLAGRVTDTQYF.

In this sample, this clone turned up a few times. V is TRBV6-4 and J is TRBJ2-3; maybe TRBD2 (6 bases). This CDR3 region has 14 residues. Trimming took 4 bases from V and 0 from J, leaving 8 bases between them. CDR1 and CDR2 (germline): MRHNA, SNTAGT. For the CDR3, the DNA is TGTGCCAGCAGTGCAGCGGGTAGCACAGATACGCAGTATTTT. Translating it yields CASSAAGSTDTQYF.

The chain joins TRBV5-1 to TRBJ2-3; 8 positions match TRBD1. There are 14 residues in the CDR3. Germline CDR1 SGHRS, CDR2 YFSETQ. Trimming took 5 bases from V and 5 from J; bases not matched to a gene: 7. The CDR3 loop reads CASRQGAAEDTQYF. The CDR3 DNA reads TGCGCCAGCAGGCAGGGGGCGGCGGAAGATACGCAGTATTTT.

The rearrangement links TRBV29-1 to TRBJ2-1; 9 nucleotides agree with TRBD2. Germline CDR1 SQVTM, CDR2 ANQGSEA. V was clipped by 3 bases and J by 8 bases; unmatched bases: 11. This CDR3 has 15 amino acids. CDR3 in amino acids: CSVDKPSGTIYEQFF. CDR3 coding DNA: TGCAGCGTTGATAAGCCTAGCGGGACAATCTATGAGCAGTTCTTC.

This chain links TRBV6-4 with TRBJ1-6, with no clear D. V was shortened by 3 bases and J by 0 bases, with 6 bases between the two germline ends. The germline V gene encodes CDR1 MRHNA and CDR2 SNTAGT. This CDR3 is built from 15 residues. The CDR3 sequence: CASSEWSSYNSPLHF. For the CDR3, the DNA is TGTGCCAGCAGTGAGTGGAGCTCCTATAATTCACCCCTCCACTTT.

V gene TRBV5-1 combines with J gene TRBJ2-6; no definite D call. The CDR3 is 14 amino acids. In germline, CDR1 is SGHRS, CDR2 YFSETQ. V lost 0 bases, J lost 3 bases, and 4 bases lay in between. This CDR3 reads CASSLGGGANVLTF. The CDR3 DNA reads TGCGCCAGCAGCTTGGGCGGTGGGGCCAACGTCCTGACTTTC.

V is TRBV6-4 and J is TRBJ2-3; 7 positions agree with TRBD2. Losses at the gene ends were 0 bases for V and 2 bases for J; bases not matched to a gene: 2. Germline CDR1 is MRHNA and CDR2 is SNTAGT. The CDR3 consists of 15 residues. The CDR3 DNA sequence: TGTGCCAGCAGTGACTCGCAGCGGGACACAGATACGCAGTATTTT. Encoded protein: CASSDSQRDTDTQYF.